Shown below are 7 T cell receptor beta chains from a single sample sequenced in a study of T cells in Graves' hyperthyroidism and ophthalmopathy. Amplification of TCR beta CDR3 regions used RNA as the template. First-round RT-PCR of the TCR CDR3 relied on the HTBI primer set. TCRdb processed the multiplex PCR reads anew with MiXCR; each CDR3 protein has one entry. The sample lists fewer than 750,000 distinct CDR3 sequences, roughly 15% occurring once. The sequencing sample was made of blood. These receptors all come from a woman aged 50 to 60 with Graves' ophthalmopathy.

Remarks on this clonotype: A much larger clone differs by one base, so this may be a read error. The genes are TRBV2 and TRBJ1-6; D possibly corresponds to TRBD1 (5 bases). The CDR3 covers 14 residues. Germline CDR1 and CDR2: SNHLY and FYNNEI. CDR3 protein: CASSAGRTNPPLHF. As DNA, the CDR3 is TGTGCCAGCAGCGCGGGACGGACTAATCCACCCCTCCACTTT.

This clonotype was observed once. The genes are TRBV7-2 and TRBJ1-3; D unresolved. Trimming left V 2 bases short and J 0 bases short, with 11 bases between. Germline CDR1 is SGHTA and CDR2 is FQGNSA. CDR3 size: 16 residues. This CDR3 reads CASSLSLTASGNTIYF. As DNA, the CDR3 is TGTGCCAGCAGCTTATCATTAACAGCCTCTGGAAACACCATATATTTT. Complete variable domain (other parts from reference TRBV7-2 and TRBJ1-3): GAGVSQSPSNKVTEKGKDVELRCDPISGHTALYWYRQSLGQGLEFLIYFQGNSAPDKSGLPSDRFSAERTGGSVSTLTIQRTQQEDSAVYLCASSLSLTASGNTIYFGEGSWLTVV.

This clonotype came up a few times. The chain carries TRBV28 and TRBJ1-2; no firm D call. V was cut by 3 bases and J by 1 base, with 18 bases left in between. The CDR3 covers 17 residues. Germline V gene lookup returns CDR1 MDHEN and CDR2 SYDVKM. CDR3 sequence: CASSLASTDGINYGYTF. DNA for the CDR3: TGTGCCAGCAGTTTGGCCAGCACGGACGGAATTAACTATGGCTACACCTTC.

The CDR3 nucleotides are TGCGCCAGCAGCCCCATGATCGCGGGACAGAGCTCCTACGAGCAGTACTTC. This gives the protein CASSPMIAGQSSYEQYF. The chain carries TRBV4-1 and TRBJ2-7; tentatively, D is TRBD1 (7 bases). Per germline, CDR1 MGHRA and CDR2 YSYEKL. The CDR3 runs 17 residues. V was clipped by 4 bases and J by 0 bases, with 19 bases between them.

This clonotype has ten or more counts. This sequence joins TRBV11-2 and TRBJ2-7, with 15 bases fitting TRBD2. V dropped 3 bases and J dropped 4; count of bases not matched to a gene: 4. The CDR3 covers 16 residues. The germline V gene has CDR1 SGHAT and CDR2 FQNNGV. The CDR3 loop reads CASSLGTSGRSYEQYF. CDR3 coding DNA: TGTGCCAGCAGCTTGGGGACTAGCGGGAGGTCATACGAGCAGTACTTC.

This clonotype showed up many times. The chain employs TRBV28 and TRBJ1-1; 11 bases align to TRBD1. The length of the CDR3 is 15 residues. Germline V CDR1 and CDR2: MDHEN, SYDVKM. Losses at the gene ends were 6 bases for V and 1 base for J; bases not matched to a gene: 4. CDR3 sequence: CASRGQGAGNTEAFF. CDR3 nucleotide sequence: TGTGCCAGCAGAGGACAGGGGGCAGGGAACACTGAAGCTTTCTTT.

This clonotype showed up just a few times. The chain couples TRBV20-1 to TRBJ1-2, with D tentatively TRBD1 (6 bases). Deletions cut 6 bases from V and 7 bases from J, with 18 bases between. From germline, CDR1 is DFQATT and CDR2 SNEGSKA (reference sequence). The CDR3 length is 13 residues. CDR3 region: CSAQTGGAFGYTF. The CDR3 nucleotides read TGCAGTGCCCAGACGGGGGGCGCCTTTGGCTACACCTTC.